This note documents a single T cell receptor (beta chain) sequence. V was cut by 2 bases and J by 2 bases, with 13 bases left in between. Germline assignment: CDR1 SGHTA and CDR2 FQGNSA. The CDR3 sequence is 16 residues long. This sample is drawn from a study of T-cell memory formation after mild COVID-19. Study summary: There were largely donor-specific TCR clusters.

Via MiXCR, TCRdb re-called the 5' RACE reads, giving one row per CDR3 protein. The sample has more than 250,000 distinct CDR3 sequences; 15% to 20% are singletons. The sample was PBMCs or a T cell subset sorted from them (not recorded which). The sequence derives from a man in his late teens or twenties who had mild COVID-19 (a few samples of this study predate the infection). Cell type and time point are not known. The rearrangement links TRBV7-2 to TRBJ2-1; D not certain. CDR3 nucleotides: TGTGCCAGCAGCTTATATGGAGCGACAACCTACAATGAGCAGTTCTTC. It yields the protein CASSLYGATTYNEQFF.